Below, one T cell receptor (beta chain) is given with its context. In the source study's methods: Amplifying reference gene primers gave estimates of nucleated cell counts. Data came from immunoSEQ multiplex PCR; TCRdb stores just in-frame clones and leaves some out. V, J and clone size are those of that table, while D and trimming were read from the DNA. Of fewer than 200,000 clones in the sample, approximately 85% are singletons; the top ten hold 1.1%. This entry is derived from a study of blood T cell repertoires in COVID-19. The sample taken for sequencing was peripheral blood. The clonotype comes from a man between 35 and 55 years old with acute or convalescent COVID-19.

This CDR3 is CASSQQGWADTQYF. The CDR3 nucleotides read TGCGCCAGCAGCCAGCAGGGGTGGGCAGATACGCAGTATTTT. The chain couples TRBV4-1 to TRBJ2-3, with D perhaps TRBD1 (6 bases). This CDR3 spans 14 amino acids. The V gene's germline CDR1 is MGHRA and CDR2 YSYEKL. Trimming removed 3 bases at V and 4 bases at J, with 11 bases between.